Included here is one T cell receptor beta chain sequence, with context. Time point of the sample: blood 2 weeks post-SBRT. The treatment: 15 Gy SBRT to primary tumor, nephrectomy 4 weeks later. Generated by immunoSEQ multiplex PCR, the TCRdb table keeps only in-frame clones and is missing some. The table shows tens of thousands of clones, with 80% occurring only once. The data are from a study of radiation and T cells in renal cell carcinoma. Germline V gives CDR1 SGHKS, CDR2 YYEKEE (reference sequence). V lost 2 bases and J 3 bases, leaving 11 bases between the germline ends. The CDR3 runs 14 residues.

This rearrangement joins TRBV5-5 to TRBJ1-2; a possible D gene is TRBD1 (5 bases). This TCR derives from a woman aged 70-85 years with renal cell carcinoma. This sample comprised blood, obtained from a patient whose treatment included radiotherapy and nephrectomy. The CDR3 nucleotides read TGTGCCAGCAGCTTTAATCAGGGTGACTATGGCTACACCTTC. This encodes CASSFNQGDYGYTF. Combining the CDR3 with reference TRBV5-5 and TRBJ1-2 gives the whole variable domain DAGVTQSPTHLIKTRGQQVTLRCSPISGHKSVSWYQQVLGQGPQFIFQYYEKEERGRGNFPDRFSARQFPNYSSELNVNALLLGDSALYLCASSFNQGDYGYTFGSGTRLTVV.